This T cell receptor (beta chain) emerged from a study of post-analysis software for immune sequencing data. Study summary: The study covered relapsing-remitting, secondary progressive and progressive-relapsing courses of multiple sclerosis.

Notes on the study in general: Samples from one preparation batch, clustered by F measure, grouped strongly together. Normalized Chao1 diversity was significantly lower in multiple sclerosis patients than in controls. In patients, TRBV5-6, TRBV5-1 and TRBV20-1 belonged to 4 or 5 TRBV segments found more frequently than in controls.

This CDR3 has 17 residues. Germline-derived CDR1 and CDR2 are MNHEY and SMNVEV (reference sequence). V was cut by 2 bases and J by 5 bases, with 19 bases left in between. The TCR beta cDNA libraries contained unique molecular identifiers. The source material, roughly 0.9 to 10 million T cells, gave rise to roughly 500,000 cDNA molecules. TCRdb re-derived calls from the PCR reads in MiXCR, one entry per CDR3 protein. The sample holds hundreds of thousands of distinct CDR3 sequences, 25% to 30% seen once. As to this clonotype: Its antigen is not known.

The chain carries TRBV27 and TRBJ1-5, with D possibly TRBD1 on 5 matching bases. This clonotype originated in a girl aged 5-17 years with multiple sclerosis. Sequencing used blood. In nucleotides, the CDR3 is TGTGCCAGCAGTTTAAGGGCAGGGCAGTTTCCCCATCAGCCCCAGCATTTT. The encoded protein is CASSLRAGQFPHQPQHF.